The sequence of this T cell receptor (beta chain) was determined in a study of yellow fever vaccine responses in identical twins. After removal of 3 bases from V and 3 bases from J, the junction contained 12 bases not matched to a gene. The CDR3 is 17 amino acids. Germline-derived CDR1 and CDR2 are SGHAT and FQNNGV. TCRdb called the RT-PCR reads again in MiXCR, with one record for every CDR3 protein. This sample carries 960 or so distinct CDR3 sequences, roughly 80% of them seen once, and the ten largest clones take 14%. The input for sequencing was T cells from blood (PBMCs), unsorted or a sorted subset (not recorded which), taken before or after yellow fever vaccination (not recorded which). The V gene is TRBV11-2, the J gene TRBJ2-5; TRBD2 matches at 8 bases. The TCR sequence derives from a female donor who received the yellow fever vaccine. CDR3 DNA sequence: TGTGCCAGCAGCTTGGGGTTTAGCGGGGCCCCCGAAGAGACCCAGTACTTC. Translated: CASSLGFSGAPEETQYF.